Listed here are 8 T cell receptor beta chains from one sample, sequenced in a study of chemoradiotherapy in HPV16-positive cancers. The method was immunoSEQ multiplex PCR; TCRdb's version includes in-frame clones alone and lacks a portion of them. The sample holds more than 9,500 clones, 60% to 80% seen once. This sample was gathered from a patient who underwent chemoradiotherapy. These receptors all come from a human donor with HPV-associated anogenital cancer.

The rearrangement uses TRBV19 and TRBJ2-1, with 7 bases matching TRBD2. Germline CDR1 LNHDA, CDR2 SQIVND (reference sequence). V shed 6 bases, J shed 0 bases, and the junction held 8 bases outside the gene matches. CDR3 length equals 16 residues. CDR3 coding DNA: TGTGCCAGTAGCAAAACTAGCGAGAGCTCCTACAATGAGCAGTTCTTC. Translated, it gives CASSKTSESSYNEQFF.

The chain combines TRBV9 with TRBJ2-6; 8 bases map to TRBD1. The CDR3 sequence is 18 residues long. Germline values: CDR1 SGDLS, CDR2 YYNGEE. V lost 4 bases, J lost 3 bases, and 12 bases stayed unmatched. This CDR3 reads CASSPVAGGPFGANVLTF. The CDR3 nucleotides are TGTGCCAGCAGCCCAGTCGCAGGGGGCCCGTTTGGGGCCAACGTCCTGACTTTC.

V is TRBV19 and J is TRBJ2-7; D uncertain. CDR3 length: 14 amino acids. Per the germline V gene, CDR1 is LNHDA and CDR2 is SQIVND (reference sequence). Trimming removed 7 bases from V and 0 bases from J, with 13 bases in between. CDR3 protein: CASTSGPSSYEQYF. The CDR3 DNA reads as TGTGCCAGTACCTCCGGGCCCTCCTCCTACGAGCAGTACTTC.

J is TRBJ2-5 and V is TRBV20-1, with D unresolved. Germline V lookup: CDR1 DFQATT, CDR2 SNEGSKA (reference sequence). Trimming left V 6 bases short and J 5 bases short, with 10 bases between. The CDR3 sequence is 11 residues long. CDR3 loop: CSAVARETQYF. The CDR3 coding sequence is TGCAGTGCCGTCGCTCGGGAGACCCAGTACTTC.

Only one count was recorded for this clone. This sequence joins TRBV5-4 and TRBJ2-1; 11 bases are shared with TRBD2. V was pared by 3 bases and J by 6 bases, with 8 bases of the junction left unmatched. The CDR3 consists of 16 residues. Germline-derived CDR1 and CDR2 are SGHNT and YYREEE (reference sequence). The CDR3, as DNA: TGTGCCAGCAGCTCCGGTAGCGGGAGGGCCGGCAATGAGCAGTTCTTC. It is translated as CASSSGSGRAGNEQFF.

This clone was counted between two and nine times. In DNA, the CDR3 is TGTGCCAGCAGCTTAACCGGAAACACCGGGGAGCTGTTTTTT. It codes for CASSLTGNTGELFF. The V gene is TRBV7-3, the J gene TRBJ2-2; no definite D call. The CDR3 runs 14 residues. V lost 0 bases, J lost 2 bases, and 4 bases lay in between. Germline V CDR1 and CDR2: SGHTA, FQGTGA. Drawing the rest from reference TRBV7-3 and TRBJ2-2, the complete variable domain is GAGVSQTPSNKVTEKGKYVELRCDPISGHTALYWYRQSLGQGPEFLIYFQGTGAADDSGLPNDRFFAVRPEGSVSTLKIQRTERGDSAVYLCASSLTGNTGELFFGEGSRLTVL.

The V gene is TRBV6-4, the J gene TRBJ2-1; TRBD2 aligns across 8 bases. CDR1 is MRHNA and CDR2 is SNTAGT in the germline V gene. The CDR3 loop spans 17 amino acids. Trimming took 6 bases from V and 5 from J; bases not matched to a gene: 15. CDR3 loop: CASRALAELSTNNEQFF. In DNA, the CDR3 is TGTGCCAGCAGGGCACTAGCGGAGCTATCCACTAACAATGAGCAGTTCTTC.

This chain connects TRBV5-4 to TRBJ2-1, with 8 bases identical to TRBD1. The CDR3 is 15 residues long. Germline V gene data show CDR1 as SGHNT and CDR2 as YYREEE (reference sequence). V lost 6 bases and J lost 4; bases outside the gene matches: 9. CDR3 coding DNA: TGTGCCAGCACCTCGGGGACAGGTGGTTACAATGAGCAGTTCTTC. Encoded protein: CASTSGTGGYNEQFF.